These T cell receptor beta chains were read from a single sample in a study of cytomegalovirus exposure and HLA in healthy donors. Sequenced by immunoSEQ multiplex PCR; TCRdb stores in-frame clones only, minus some. The table records 75,000 to 90,000 clones, approximately 80% of them present only once. Material for sequencing was PBMCs. These receptors all come from a human donor in good health. Each CDR3 is given without its conserved first and last residue. Rows give clone size only sometimes, using once, few, many, or a class for an expanded clone.

clone size	J gene	V gene	CDR3 protein
-	TRBJ2-3	TRBV11-2	ASSSTSSGDTQY
-	TRBJ2-3	TRBV5-6	ASRQNTDTQY
-	TRBJ2-3	TRBV6-5	ASTDYPDTQY
-	TRBJ1-1	TRBV6-5	ASSRQNTEAF
many	TRBJ2-3	TRBV5-6	ASSIYRDDTQY
-	TRBJ2-1	TRBV4-3	ASSHLDRGNEQF
-	TRBJ1-2	TRBV6-1	ASSGDRDHGYT
-	TRBJ2-7	TRBV5-4	ASSIGDRSYEQY
-	TRBJ2-7	TRBV27	ASSNRVSYEQY
-	TRBJ2-3	TRBV10-1	ASAAGGPPDTQY
-	TRBJ1-2	TRBV2	ASSEAIISGPYGYT
-	TRBJ1-1	TRBV10-3	AIRGGVSNTEAF
-	TRBJ1-4	TRBV7-9	SSRLQGSAEKLF
-	TRBJ2-7	TRBV6-6	ATETRLQGTYEQY
-	TRBJ1-5	TRBV7-9	ASSLAVAGHLSNQPQH
-	TRBJ1-1	TRBV27	ASSRQGCEAF
-	TRBJ2-1	TRBV6-5	ASSYAGGTEQF
-	TRBJ1-4	TRBV2	ASRQGAEKLF
-	TRBJ2-2	TRBV29-1	SVVSVPTGELF
once	TRBJ1-5	TRBV4-2	ASSQDPTGGGWPQH
few	TRBJ1-5	TRBV2	ASKIGTGNQPQH
-	TRBJ2-3	TRBV7-2	ASSRGTRSSDTQY
medium-sized	TRBJ1-6	TRBV6-5	ASSYQDSGSPLH
-	TRBJ1-1	TRBV5-1	ASSWVAAMNTEAF
-	TRBJ2-7	TRBV19	ASSITWTAYEQY
-	TRBJ1-2	TRBV4-3	ASSQGINRDRGDYGYP
-	TRBJ2-1	TRBV25-1	ASSETSTTEQF
-	TRBJ2-5	TRBV19	ASSIAAYPQETQY
-	TRBJ2-3	TRBV5-4	ASTLIGTTAHDTQY
-	TRBJ1-1	TRBV2	ASSDRGHGNTEAF
-	TRBJ2-3	TRBV29-1	SVEGGYREGDTQY
-	TRBJ2-7	TRBV30	AWSVKGYPPYEQY
few	TRBJ2-1	TRBV6-5	ASNGLAGPSDEQF
-	TRBJ2-1	TRBV9	ASSLYNEQF
-	TRBJ2-3	TRBV5-6	ASSPSEDRGSVDTQY
-	TRBJ2-7	TRBV9	ASSEGDPTYEQY
-	TRBJ1-5	TRBV23-1	ASLQGGGQPQH
few	TRBJ2-3	TRBV6-4	ASSDSPGGTDTQY
-	TRBJ2-5	TRBV18	ASSRGTSGQETQY
-	TRBJ1-1	TRBV9	ASSVGAGWTEAF
-	TRBJ2-7	TRBV7-2	ASSLVGASYEQY
-	TRBJ2-7	TRBV6-5	ASRPDRAQSYEQY